This is a list of T cell receptor beta chains from one sample in a study of T cells in Graves' hyperthyroidism and ophthalmopathy. MiXCR, applied by TCRdb to the multiplex PCR reads, yields one record per CDR3 protein. The table records 45,000 to 55,000 distinct CDR3 sequences, approximately 50% of them present only once. The sample comprised peripheral blood or thyroid tissue (not recorded which). The receptor set was obtained from a man in his late teens or twenties with Graves' hyperthyroidism. CDR3s include the opening cysteine and the closing phenylalanine or tryptophan. A D gene is named only where the DNA matches it firmly. Part of the rows lack a size; the others show once, few, many or a class for expanded clones.

d_call: NA
clone_size: NA
j_call: TRBJ1-5
v_call: TRBV15
cdr3_aa: CATSRLKARQHF
cdr3_nt: TGTGCCACCAGTCGTCTGAAGGCAAGGCAGCATTTT

d_call: NA
clone_size: few
j_call: TRBJ1-4
v_call: TRBV5-1
cdr3_aa: CASSFGQEVEDEKLFF
cdr3_nt: TGCGCCAGCAGCTTCGGGCAGGAGGTAGAGGATGAAAAACTGTTTTTT

d_call: TRBD1
clone_size: NA
j_call: TRBJ1-2
v_call: TRBV5-1
cdr3_aa: CASRPGQGYGYTF
cdr3_nt: TGCGCCAGCAGGCCGGGACAGGGTTATGGCTACACCTTC

d_call: NA
clone_size: NA
j_call: TRBJ1-3
v_call: TRBV7-2
cdr3_aa: CASSQDLRGVNTIYF
cdr3_nt: TGTGCCAGCAGCCAAGATTTGCGCGGAGTGAACACCATATATTTT

d_call: TRBD1
clone_size: NA
j_call: TRBJ1-5
v_call: TRBV19
cdr3_aa: CASSLRQGAQPQHF
cdr3_nt: TGTGCCAGTAGTCTTCGACAGGGGGCTCAGCCCCAGCATTTT

d_call: TRBD1
clone_size: NA
j_call: TRBJ1-2
v_call: TRBV2
cdr3_aa: CASNGQGSYTF
cdr3_nt: TGTGCCAGCAATGGACAGGGGAGCTACACCTTC

d_call: TRBD2
clone_size: NA
j_call: TRBJ2-7
v_call: TRBV29-1
cdr3_aa: CSVDFGASGSSEQYF
cdr3_nt: TGCAGCGTTGATTTCGGGGCTAGCGGGAGTAGTGAGCAGTACTTC

d_call: TRBD1
clone_size: few
j_call: TRBJ2-7
v_call: TRBV9
cdr3_aa: CASSVVGQGYEQYF
cdr3_nt: TGTGCCAGCAGCGTAGTGGGACAGGGCTACGAGCAGTACTTC

d_call: TRBD1
clone_size: NA
j_call: TRBJ1-6
v_call: TRBV25-1
cdr3_aa: CASSHRGLNSPLHF
cdr3_nt: TGTGCCAGCAGCCACAGGGGGCTTAATTCACCCCTCCACTTT

d_call: TRBD2
clone_size: NA
j_call: TRBJ2-5
v_call: TRBV7-2
cdr3_aa: CASSSTRGRAEETQYF
cdr3_nt: TGTGCCAGCAGTTCTACTCGGGGGAGGGCGGAAGAGACCCAGTACTTC

d_call: NA
clone_size: many
j_call: TRBJ2-7
v_call: TRBV7-9
cdr3_aa: CASTKGGARYEQYF
cdr3_nt: TGTGCCAGCACCAAAGGGGGGGCTCGTTACGAGCAGTACTTC

d_call: TRBD2
clone_size: NA
j_call: TRBJ2-7
v_call: TRBV29-1
cdr3_aa: CGVRPGTSSYEQYF
cdr3_nt: TGCGGCGTGAGGCCCGGGACTAGCAGCTACGAGCAGTACTTC

d_call: NA
clone_size: NA
j_call: TRBJ1-2
v_call: TRBV10-3
cdr3_aa: CAISVGRDYTF
cdr3_nt: TGTGCCATCAGTGTGGGGCGTGACTACACCTTC

d_call: NA
clone_size: many
j_call: TRBJ1-4
v_call: TRBV27
cdr3_aa: CASSLGGSIATNEKLFF
cdr3_nt: TGTGCCAGCAGTTTGGGGGGGTCGATAGCAACTAATGAAAAACTGTTTTTT